A selection of T cell receptor beta chains follows, all from one sample in a study of blood T cells in healthy people across ages. In TCRdb, the 5' RACE reads were re-called with MiXCR into one record per CDR3 protein. The table shows hundreds of thousands of distinct CDR3 sequences, with 35% to 50% occurring only once. The specimen was blood. Receptors originate from an elderly man in good health. CDR3s include the opening cysteine and the closing phenylalanine or tryptophan. Each record gives: J gene, D gene, V gene, clone size, CDR3 protein, CDR3 DNA. D genes are given only for firm matches. Expanded clones are given a class, and other clones once, few, many or no size at all.

TRBJ2-1 | TRBD2 | TRBV10-1 | . | CASSGSGSLNNEQFF | TGCGCCAGCAGTGGAAGCGGGAGTCTTAACAATGAGCAGTTCTTC
TRBJ1-5 | . | TRBV6-6 | once | CASSSGDALWPQHF | TGTGCCAGCAGTTCCGGGGATGCCCTTTGGCCCCAGCATTTT
TRBJ2-3 | TRBD2 | TRBV6-2/TRBV6-3 | . | CASSLRLARTDTQYF | TGTGCCAGCAGTTTAAGACTAGCGCGCACAGATACGCAGTATTTT
TRBJ2-1 | . | TRBV7-3 | . | CASSAQLRVPYNEQFF | TGTGCCAGCAGCGCCCAATTGCGGGTCCCCTACAATGAGCAGTTCTTC
TRBJ2-5 | TRBD2 | TRBV20-1 | once | CSARDFLTSGQVGTQYF | TGCAGTGCTAGAGATTTCCTGACTAGCGGGCAGGTAGGGACCCAGTACTTC
TRBJ2-5 | TRBD2 | TRBV11-2 | many | CASSTPSGGSQETQYF | TGTGCCAGCAGCACCCCTAGCGGGGGATCTCAAGAGACCCAGTACTTC
TRBJ2-1 | TRBD2 | TRBV5-1 | few | CASSTGTSGYNEQFF | TGCGCCAGCAGTACCGGGACTAGCGGATACAATGAGCAGTTCTTC
TRBJ2-1 | . | TRBV7-6 | few | CASSQTASNSYNEQFF | TGTGCCAGCAGCCAGACGGCCTCAAACTCCTACAATGAGCAGTTCTTC
TRBJ2-7 | TRBD1 | TRBV6-1 | . | CASSVGRGLPYEQYF | TGTGCCAGCAGTGTGGGCAGGGGGCTGCCCTACGAGCAGTACTTC
TRBJ2-7 | TRBD1 | TRBV20-1 | . | CSASNPGQVNEQYF | TGCAGTGCTAGCAACCCGGGACAGGTGAACGAGCAGTACTTC
TRBJ2-5 | . | TRBV5-1 | . | CASSLGAGSQETQYF | TGCGCCAGCAGCTTGGGGGCAGGTAGCCAAGAGACCCAGTACTTC
TRBJ2-3 | TRBD2 | TRBV5-1 | few | CASSELAGVGTDTQYF | TGCGCCAGCAGCGAACTAGCGGGAGTTGGCACAGATACGCAGTATTTT
TRBJ2-7 | TRBD2 | TRBV20-1 | . | CSGSYGGASYEQYF | TGCAGTGGAAGTTACGGGGGGGCCAGCTACGAGCAGTACTTC
TRBJ2-1 | TRBD2 | TRBV5-1 | . | CASSLATAGGYNEQFF | TGCGCCAGCAGCTTGGCCACAGCGGGAGGGTACAATGAGCAGTTCTTC
TRBJ2-7 | . | TRBV6-5 | . | CASSYASPRRPLVDEQYF | TGTGCCAGCAGTTACGCTTCCCCTAGGAGACCACTTGTCGACGAGCAGTACTTC
TRBJ2-6 | . | TRBV14 | . | CASSRRGGGASGANVLTF | TGTGCCAGCAGCCGGAGGGGAGGGGGTGCTTCTGGGGCCAACGTCCTGACTTTC
TRBJ1-4 | . | TRBV3-1 | . | CASSPWRGGEKLFF | TGTGCCAGCAGCCCTTGGAGAGGGGGTGAAAAACTGTTTTTT
TRBJ2-1 | . | TRBV20-1 | . | CSARTGYGDEQFF | TGCAGTGCAAGGACGGGTTACGGAGATGAGCAGTTCTTC
TRBJ2-1 | . | TRBV12-5 | many | CASGHSQEDEQFF | TGTGCTAGTGGTCACTCACAGGAGGATGAGCAGTTCTTC
TRBJ2-1 | TRBD1 | TRBV7-9 | . | CASSLSLGPGQSSYNEQFF | TGTGCCAGCAGCTTAAGTTTGGGTCCGGGACAGAGCTCCTACAATGAGCAGTTCTTC
TRBJ2-2 | . | TRBV6-5 | once | CASSYGDEWLVGSGELFF | TGTGCCAGCAGTTACGGAGATGAATGGCTAGTCGGTTCCGGGGAGCTGTTTTTT
TRBJ1-2 | . | TRBV6-5 | . | CASNFQAQAGTNYGYTF | TGTGCCAGCAATTTCCAAGCACAGGCGGGAACTAACTATGGCTACACCTTC
TRBJ2-5 | . | TRBV3-1 | few | CASSQVGQEKEAQYF | TGTGCCAGCAGCCAAGTGGGGCAAGAGAAAGAGGCCCAGTACTTC
TRBJ2-5 | . | TRBV27 | . | CASSPRIGRDKGTQYF | TGTGCCAGCAGTCCAAGGATTGGGCGGGATAAGGGAACCCAGTACTTC
TRBJ1-2 | TRBD1 | TRBV12-3/TRBV12-4 | . | CASSITGGVFGYTF | TGTGCCAGCAGTATTACAGGGGGCGTCTTTGGCTACACCTTC
TRBJ2-1 | . | TRBV11-2 | . | CASSLVEAPAYNEQFF | TGTGCCAGCAGCTTAGTGGAGGCCCCAGCCTACAATGAGCAGTTCTTC
TRBJ2-1 | . | TRBV7-9 | many | CASSRAHNEQFF | TGTGCCAGCAGCCGGGCTCACAATGAGCAGTTCTTC
TRBJ2-6 | TRBD1 | TRBV15 | . | CATSNPLGTGSGANVLTF | TGTGCCACCAGCAACCCACTGGGGACAGGGTCTGGGGCCAACGTCCTGACTTTC
TRBJ2-1 | . | TRBV11-2 | few | CASSLGPREYNEQFF | TGTGCCAGCAGCTTAGGGCCTAGGGAATACAATGAGCAGTTCTTC
TRBJ1-2 | . | TRBV6-2/TRBV6-3 | . | CASSYLTIATGYTF | TGTGCCAGCAGTTACCTGACAATCGCTACCGGCTACACCTTC
TRBJ2-4 | TRBD1 | TRBV27 | few | CASSDRDRKTKNIQYF | TGTGCCAGCAGTGACCGGGACAGGAAAACGAAAAACATTCAGTACTTC
TRBJ1-2 | . | TRBV7-9 | . | CANSFDRSRGGYTF | TGTGCCAACAGCTTCGACAGGTCCCGGGGGGGCTACACCTTC
TRBJ2-1 | . | TRBV5-1 | . | CASSVRLPGGEQFF | TGCGCCAGCAGCGTAAGGCTGCCTGGAGGTGAGCAGTTCTTC
TRBJ1-2 | . | TRBV29-1 | . | CSVEDGGAGGYTF | TGCAGCGTTGAAGATGGTGGGGCAGGTGGCTACACCTTC
TRBJ2-3 | . | TRBV18 | . | CASSPRQETDTQYF | TGTGCCAGCTCACCACGACAGGAGACAGATACGCAGTATTTT
TRBJ2-5 | . | TRBV7-9 | . | CTSSLGGPETQYF | TGTACCAGCAGCTTGGGGGGGCCAGAGACCCAGTACTTC
TRBJ2-1 | . | TRBV18 | . | CASLLHKGRGYNEQFF | TGTGCCAGCTTACTTCACAAGGGACGTGGCTACAATGAGCAGTTCTTC
TRBJ2-5 | . | TRBV2 | many | CASSGQTQETQYF | TGTGCCAGCAGTGGACAAACGCAAGAGACCCAGTACTTC
TRBJ2-7 | . | TRBV28 | . | CASTSHGPGEQYF | TGTGCCAGCACTTCCCACGGCCCCGGGGAGCAGTACTTC
TRBJ2-3 | . | TRBV5-1 | . | CASTQVQGADTQYF | TGCGCCAGCACCCAGGTACAGGGCGCAGATACGCAGTATTTT
TRBJ2-4 | TRBD1 | TRBV20-1 | many | CSAIGQGRNIQYF | TGCAGTGCTATAGGACAGGGTCGGAACATTCAGTACTTC
TRBJ2-3 | TRBD1 | TRBV27 | few | CASSSSWGQGTDTQYF | TGTGCCAGCAGTTCATCTTGGGGACAGGGCACAGATACGCAGTATTTT
TRBJ2-5 | TRBD2 | TRBV7-2 | few | CASSLGLAGAGETQYF | TGTGCCAGCAGCTTGGGGCTAGCGGGAGCAGGAGAGACCCAGTACTTC
TRBJ2-1 | TRBD2 | TRBV7-6 | . | CASSQGTSGTITAYNEQFF | TGTGCCAGCAGCCAGGGGACTAGCGGGACCATAACTGCCTACAATGAGCAGTTCTTC
TRBJ2-1 | . | TRBV7-2 | . | CASSFRRLSDNEQFF | TGTGCCAGCAGCTTCAGGAGACTTTCGGACAATGAGCAGTTCTTC
TRBJ2-1 | TRBD1 | TRBV6-2/TRBV6-3 | . | CASSQTGREQFF | TGTGCCAGCAGTCAGACAGGGCGTGAGCAGTTCTTC
TRBJ2-7 | TRBD2 | TRBV28 | . | CASRVGGPISYEQYF | TGTGCCAGCAGGGTGGGAGGGCCTATCTCCTACGAGCAGTACTTC
TRBJ2-7 | . | TRBV28 | once | CASSLQGGRSRYEQYF | TGTGCCAGCAGTTTACAGGGGGGACGGTCAAGGTACGAGCAGTACTTC
TRBJ2-1 | TRBD1 | TRBV5-1 | once | CASSKTGGDGNEQFF | TGCGCCAGCAGCAAGACAGGGGGCGACGGCAATGAGCAGTTCTTC
TRBJ2-1 | TRBD2 | TRBV6-2/TRBV6-3 | . | CASSLSSGTVSEQFF | TGTGCCAGCAGTTTATCTAGCGGGACGGTGAGTGAGCAGTTCTTC
TRBJ1-1 | . | TRBV20-1 | many | CSARDTEAFF | TGCAGTGCTAGAGATACTGAAGCTTTCTTT
TRBJ2-2 | . | TRBV6-2/TRBV6-3 | . | CASSPPLWTANTGELFF | TGTGCCAGCAGTCCTCCCCTCTGGACCGCGAACACCGGGGAGCTGTTTTTT